Listed below are T cell receptor beta chains from one sample, sequenced in a study of blood T cell repertoires in COVID-19. This table comes from immunoSEQ multiplex PCR, and its TCRdb copy is limited to in-frame clones, with some not included. In the table there are just over 300,000 clones, 89% of which are singletons. The specimen was peripheral blood. The receptors come from a woman younger than 45 with COVID-19, enrolled during active disease. The CDR3 runs from the conserved cysteine through the conserved F or W. D genes are given only for firm matches. Where a row states a size, it is once, few, many or the class of an expanded clone; other rows omit it.

>TRBV5-1|NA|TRBD1|TRBJ1-1|16
TGCGCCAGCAGCCAACTAGGGGGGACAGGGAACACTGAAGCTTTCTTT
CASSQLGGTGNTEAFF
>TRBV5-1|NA|NA|TRBJ1-1|14
TGCGCCAGCAGCTTGGAACAGGAGAAGACTGAAGCTTTCTTT
CASSLEQEKTEAFF
>TRBV15|NA|NA|TRBJ2-2|15
TGTGCCACCAGCAGCGGGAGTTTCGAGACCGGGGAGCTGTTTTTT
CATSSGSFETGELFF
>TRBV2|once|NA|TRBJ2-6|16
TGTGCCAGCAGTGAGACTTTCCGCTCTGGGGCCAACGTCCTGACTTTC
CASSETFRSGANVLTF
>TRBV24-1|NA|NA|TRBJ2-1|16
TGTGCCACCAGTGATTTGTCGGGGGAGTCCTACAATGAGCAGTTCTTC
CATSDLSGESYNEQFF
>TRBV19|NA|TRBD2|TRBJ2-1|16
TGTGCCAGTAGTATTCCTCTAGCGGGGGGGTACAATGAGCAGTTCTTC
CASSIPLAGGYNEQFF
>TRBV7-9|NA|TRBD1|TRBJ2-3|14
TGTGCCAGCAGCGTAGGGGGCGCCACAGATACGCAGTATTTT
CASSVGGATDTQYF
>TRBV18|NA|NA|TRBJ2-4|17
TGTGCCAGCTCACCCCCAGGCAGTCCACTCGCCAAAAACATTCAGTACTTC
CASSPPGSPLAKNIQYF
>TRBV6-1|few|NA|TRBJ1-5|16
TGTGCCAGCAGTGAATTGTCGGTCTATAGCAATCAGCCCCAGCATTTT
CASSELSVYSNQPQHF
>TRBV5-4|NA|NA|TRBJ2-1|15
TGTGCCAGCAGCCTCCAAGGGGGGGCGCCTGATGAGCAGTTCTTC
CASSLQGGAPDEQFF
>TRBV6-5|NA|TRBD1|TRBJ1-2|12
TGTGCCAGCGGCCAAGGGGGCAATGGCTACACCTTC
CASGQGGNGYTF
>TRBV5-8|NA|NA|TRBJ1-6|17
TGTGCCAGCAGCTTGAGGGGATTCAGGGAGGGGAGTTCACCCCTCCACTTT
CASSLRGFREGSSPLHF
>TRBV19|NA|TRBD1|TRBJ1-1|14
TGTGCCAGTAGGGGACAGGGGAGGGGAGGTGAAGCTTTCTTT
CASRGQGRGGEAFF
>TRBV6-2/TRBV6-3|NA|TRBD1|TRBJ1-2|13
TGTGCCAGCAGTCCCGACAGGGGGTATGGCTACACCTTC
CASSPDRGYGYTF
>TRBV6-1|once|NA|TRBJ1-2|13
TGTGCCAGCAGTGATGGAGACCGCTATGGCTACACCTTC
CASSDGDRYGYTF
>TRBV7-6|NA|TRBD2|TRBJ2-1|13
TGTGCCAGCAGCTTAGAACTAGCGGGGGGACAGTTCTTC
CASSLELAGGQFF
>TRBV4-1|many|NA|TRBJ1-4|13
TGCGCCAGCAGCCAAGACGCCGTAAAGAGACTGTTTTTT
CASSQDAVKRLFF
>TRBV5-6|NA|TRBD1|TRBJ2-2|15
TGTGCCAGCAGCAGGACAGGGGATAACACCGGGGAGCTGTTTTTT
CASSRTGDNTGELFF
>TRBV14|NA|NA|TRBJ2-1|12
TGTGCCAGCAGCCAAGATCAGGATGAGCAGTTCTTC
CASSQDQDEQFF
>TRBV7-8|NA|NA|TRBJ2-1|16
TGTGCCAGCTCCTCCACAGGGATCATCTCCTACAATGAGCAGTTCTTC
CASSSTGIISYNEQFF
>TRBV5-5|NA|NA|TRBJ2-4|12
TGTGCCAGCAGCCCAGGGGTGGACATTCAGTACTTC
CASSPGVDIQYF
>TRBV5-1|NA|NA|TRBJ2-3|12
TGCGCCAGCAGGGAGACGACAGATACGCAGTATTTT
CASRETTDTQYF
>TRBV4-3|NA|NA|TRBJ1-2|15
TGCGCCAGCAGCCCCGGGGGTGGTATATTCGATGGCTACACCTTC
CASSPGGGIFDGYTF
>TRBV7-9|NA|NA|TRBJ2-3|15
TGTGCCAGCAGCTTCTCCAGGGGTCGCACAGATACGCAGTATTTT
CASSFSRGRTDTQYF
>TRBV7-9|once|NA|TRBJ2-7|14
TGTGCCAGCAGCTTAGGCAGGGGCTCCTACGAGCAGTACTTC
CASSLGRGSYEQYF
>TRBV5-6|few|TRBD1|TRBJ1-2|15
TGTGCCAGCAGCACCTACAGGGGGCTAGGGGATGGCTACACCTTC
CASSTYRGLGDGYTF
>TRBV28|NA|TRBD1|TRBJ1-4|16
TGTGCCAGCAGGCTCGGAACCGGGACAGGGAATGAAAAACTGTTTTTT
CASRLGTGTGNEKLFF
>TRBV19|NA|NA|TRBJ1-4|14
TGTGCCAGTAGTCGGAGGGTGGAAGATGAAAAACTGTTTTTT
CASSRRVEDEKLFF
>TRBV7-6|NA|NA|TRBJ1-4|15
TGTGCCAGCAGCTCATACACCGCGGGGAGCGAAAAACTGTTTTTT
CASSSYTAGSEKLFF
>TRBV24-1|once|NA|TRBJ2-1|16
TGTGCCACCAGTGACCATAATCCAAGTAGAAGCTCTGTGCAGTTCTTC
CATSDHNPSRSSVQFF
>TRBV2|NA|TRBD2|TRBJ2-3|18
TGTGCCAGCAGCCCCGCTTTAGGGCTAGCGGGGGTCACAGATACGCAGTATTTT
CASSPALGLAGVTDTQYF
>TRBV27|NA|TRBD1|TRBJ1-2|15
TGTGCCAGCAGTACCACCTGGACAGGGCGGGAGGGCTACACCTTC
CASSTTWTGREGYTF
>TRBV15|once|TRBD2|TRBJ2-1|15
TGTGCCACCAGCAAGCTGGGGGGGATTTACAATGAGCAGTTCTTC
CATSKLGGIYNEQFF
>TRBV7-9|NA|NA|TRBJ1-2|15
TGTGCCAGCAGCTTAACAGAGACCGCCTCTTATGGCTACACCTTC
CASSLTETASYGYTF
>TRBV28|once|TRBD1|TRBJ1-4|15
TGTGCCAGCAGTTCCCCAGGGGGCCGGGATGAAAAACTGTTTTTT
CASSSPGGRDEKLFF
>TRBV7-6|NA|NA|TRBJ2-3|15
TGTGCCAGCACCCCAAGGGCGGAGGGGCACGATACGCAGTATTTT
CASTPRAEGHDTQYF
>TRBV18|NA|NA|TRBJ1-1|13
TGTGCCAGCTCACCAAGAGGGCTTCCTGAAGCTTTCTTT
CASSPRGLPEAFF
>TRBV4-2|NA|NA|TRBJ2-1|13
TGTGCCAGCAGCCCCCCCGGACTCGCTGAGCAGTTCTTC
CASSPPGLAEQFF
>TRBV7-8|NA|TRBD2|TRBJ2-1|19
TGTGCCAGCAGCCAGGGACTAGCGGGGGGCGTGAGCTCCTACAATGAGCAGTTCTTC
CASSQGLAGGVSSYNEQFF
>TRBV20-1|NA|NA|TRBJ1-2|12
TGCAGTGCTAGTAGGGGGAACTATGGCTACACCTTC
CSASRGNYGYTF
>TRBV2|NA|TRBD2|TRBJ2-1|15
TGTGCCAGCCGGACCGGGACTAGCGGGGGGAATGAGCAGTTCTTC
CASRTGTSGGNEQFF
>TRBV7-8|NA|NA|TRBJ1-6|14
TGTGCCAGCAGCTTGCACAGCGGTAATTCACCCCTCCACTTT
CASSLHSGNSPLHF
>TRBV27|NA|NA|TRBJ2-3|13
TGTGCCAGCAGCGGGGGGCGCACAGATACGCAGTATTTT
CASSGGRTDTQYF